The clone carrying this TCR beta chain was seen a handful of times. The antigen remains undetermined. This specimen comes from a study of beta chain features in type 1 diabetes. Study-wide results and limits: Researchers reported that naive, central memory and Treg TCRB repertoires appeared more similar in patients than in healthy donors.

Germline V gives CDR1 SGDLS, CDR2 YYNGEE. Trimming stripped 4 bases from V and 2 bases from J, with 16 bases between. The length of the CDR3 is 16 residues. Donors contributed one heparinised blood draw apiece, averaging roughly 100 mL. Reverse transcribing all isolated RNA meant expressed TCRB transcripts were sequenced. Only in-frame clones appear in the TCRdb table, and some are missing; sequencing was by immunoSEQ multiplex PCR. The data hold roughly 230,000 clones, with roughly 9.6% observed a single time. The clonotype comes from a woman in her late teens or twenties in good health. Sequencing input: naive CD4+ T cells from blood. This chain connects TRBV9 to TRBJ2-1; D might be TRBD2 (7 bases). The CDR3 DNA follows: TGTGCCAGCAGCCTGGCGGCGGGGGCAACCTACAATGAGCAGTTCTTC. Its protein is CASSLAAGATYNEQFF.